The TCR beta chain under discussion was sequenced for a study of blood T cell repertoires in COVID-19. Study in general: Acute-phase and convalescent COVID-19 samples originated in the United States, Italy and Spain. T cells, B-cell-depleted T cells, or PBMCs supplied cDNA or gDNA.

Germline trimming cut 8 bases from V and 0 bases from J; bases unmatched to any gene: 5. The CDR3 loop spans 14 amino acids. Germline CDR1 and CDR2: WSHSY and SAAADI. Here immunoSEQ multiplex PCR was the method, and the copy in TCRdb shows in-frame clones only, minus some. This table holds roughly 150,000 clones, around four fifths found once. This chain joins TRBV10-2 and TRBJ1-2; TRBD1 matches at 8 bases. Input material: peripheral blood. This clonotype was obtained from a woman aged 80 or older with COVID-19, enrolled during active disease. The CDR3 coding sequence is TGCGCCAGCGGGGCAGGGGGCGCTAACTATGGCTACACCTTC. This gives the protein CASGAGGANYGYTF.